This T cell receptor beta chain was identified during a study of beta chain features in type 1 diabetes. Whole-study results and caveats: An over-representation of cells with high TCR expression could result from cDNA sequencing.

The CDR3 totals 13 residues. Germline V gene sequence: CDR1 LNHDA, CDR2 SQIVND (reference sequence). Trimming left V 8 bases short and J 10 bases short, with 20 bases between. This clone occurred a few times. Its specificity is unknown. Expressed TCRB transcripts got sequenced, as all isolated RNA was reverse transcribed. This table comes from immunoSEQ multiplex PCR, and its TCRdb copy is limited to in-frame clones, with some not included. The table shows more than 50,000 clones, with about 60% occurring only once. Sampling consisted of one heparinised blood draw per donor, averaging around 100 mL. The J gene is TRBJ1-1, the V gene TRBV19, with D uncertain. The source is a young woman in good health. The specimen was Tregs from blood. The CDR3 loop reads CASASGGGSGAFF. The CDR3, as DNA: TGTGCCAGTGCCTCCGGCGGCGGTTCCGGAGCTTTCTTT.